This T cell receptor (beta chain) appears in the sequencing data of a study of T cells after yellow fever vaccination. A single record per CDR3 protein comes from TCRdb applying MiXCR to the 5' RACE reads. The sample includes 300,000 or so distinct CDR3 sequences, approximately 4% of them seen just once. The CDR3 sequence is 15 residues long. Trimming left V 7 bases short and J 5 bases short, with 18 bases between. In germline, CDR1 is SGHRS, CDR2 YFSETQ. This clonotype has more than one count but fewer than ten. This material consisted of PBMCs, taken 5 days after the yellow fever booster vaccination. This TCR was sampled from a man between 18 and 35 years old who received the YFV17D yellow fever vaccine. The rearrangement joins TRBV5-1 to TRBJ1-4; D is perhaps TRBD1 (6 bases). The CDR3 nucleotides are TGCGCCAGCGCCCCGGGGGGGGCTGAGAATGAAAAACTGTTTTTT. The encoded protein is CASAPGGAENEKLFF.